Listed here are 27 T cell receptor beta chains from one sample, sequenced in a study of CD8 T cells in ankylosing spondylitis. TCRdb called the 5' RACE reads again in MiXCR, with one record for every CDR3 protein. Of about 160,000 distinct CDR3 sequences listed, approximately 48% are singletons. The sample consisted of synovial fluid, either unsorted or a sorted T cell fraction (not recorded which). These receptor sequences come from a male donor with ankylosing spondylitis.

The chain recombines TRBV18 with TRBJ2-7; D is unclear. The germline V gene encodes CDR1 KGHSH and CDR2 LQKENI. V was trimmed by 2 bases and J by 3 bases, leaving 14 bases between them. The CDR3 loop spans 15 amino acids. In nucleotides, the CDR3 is TGTGCCAGCTCACCATTAACCGGGTTACACTACGAGCAGTACTTC. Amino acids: CASSPLTGLHYEQYF.

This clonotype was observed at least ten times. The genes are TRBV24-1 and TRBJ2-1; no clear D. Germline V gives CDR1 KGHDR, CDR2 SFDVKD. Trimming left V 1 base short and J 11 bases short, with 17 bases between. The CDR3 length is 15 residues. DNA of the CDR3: TGTGCCACCAGTGATTTAGGATCTACAGAAGCCCAGCAGTTCTTC. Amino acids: CATSDLGSTEAQQFF.

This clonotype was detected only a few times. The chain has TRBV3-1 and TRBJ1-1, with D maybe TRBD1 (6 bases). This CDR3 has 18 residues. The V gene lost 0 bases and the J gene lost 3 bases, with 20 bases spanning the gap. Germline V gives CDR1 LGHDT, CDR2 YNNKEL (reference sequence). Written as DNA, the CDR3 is TGTGCCAGCAGCCAAGAGGTGGGGGCCCCCTTAGAGGACACTGAAGCTTTCTTT. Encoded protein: CASSQEVGAPLEDTEAFF. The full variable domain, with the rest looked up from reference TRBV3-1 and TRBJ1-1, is DTAVSQTPKYLVTQMGNDKSIKCEQNLGHDTMYWYKQDSKKFLKIMFSYNNKELIINETVPNRFSPKSPDKAHLNLHINSLELGDSAVYFCASSQEVGAPLEDTEAFFGQGTRLTVV.

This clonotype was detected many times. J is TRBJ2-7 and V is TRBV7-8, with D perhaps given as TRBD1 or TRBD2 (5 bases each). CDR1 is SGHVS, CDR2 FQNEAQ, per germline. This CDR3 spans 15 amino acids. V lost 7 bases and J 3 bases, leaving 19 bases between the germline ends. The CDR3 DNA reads TGTGCCAGCACCACGAATCCGGGACCACTCTACGAGCAGTACTTC. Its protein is CASTTNPGPLYEQYF.

The CDR3 spells CASSHYNTYEQYF. Here the CDR3 DNA reads TGTGCCAGCAGCCACTACAATACCTACGAGCAGTACTTC. This sequence joins TRBV7-9 and TRBJ2-7; no clear D. The germline CDR1 and CDR2 sequences are SEHNR and FQNEAQ (reference sequence). Trimming left V 5 bases short and J 2 bases short, with 10 bases between. The CDR3 spans 13 residues.

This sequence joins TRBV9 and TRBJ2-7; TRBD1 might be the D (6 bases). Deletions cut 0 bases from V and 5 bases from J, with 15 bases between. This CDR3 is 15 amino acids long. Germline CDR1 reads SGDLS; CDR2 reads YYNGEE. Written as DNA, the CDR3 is TGTGCCAGCAGCGTAGGTCCAGGGGCACGCAACGAGCAGTACTTC. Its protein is CASSVGPGARNEQYF.

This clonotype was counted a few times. The CDR3 DNA reads as TGCGCCAGCAGCCAAGATCTTGGGGGAGGGAGTTACGAGCAGTACTTC. Protein sequence: CASSQDLGGGSYEQYF. This chain connects TRBV4-3 to TRBJ2-7; TRBD2 matches 7 bases. Per the germline V gene, CDR1 is LGHNA and CDR2 is YSLEER. The trim removed 0 bases at V and 4 bases at J, leaving 9 bases unmatched. CDR3 length equals 16 residues.

The CDR3: CASSKPGLVPYEQYF. The CDR3 nucleotides read TGTGCCAGCAGCAAACCGGGACTAGTCCCCTACGAGCAGTACTTC. The chain has TRBV11-2 and TRBJ2-7, with 8 bases matching TRBD2. The CDR3 loop spans 15 amino acids. The germline gives CDR1 SGHAT, CDR2 FQNNGV. With V trimmed by 5 bases and J by 2 bases, 8 bases remained unmatched.

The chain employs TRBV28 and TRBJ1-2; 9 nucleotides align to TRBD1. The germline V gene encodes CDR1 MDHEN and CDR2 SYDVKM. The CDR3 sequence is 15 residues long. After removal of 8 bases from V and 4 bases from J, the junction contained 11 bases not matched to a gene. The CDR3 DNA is TGTGCCAGCGAGAGGGACAGGGAATCGAGCTATGGCTACACCTTC. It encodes CASERDRESSYGYTF.

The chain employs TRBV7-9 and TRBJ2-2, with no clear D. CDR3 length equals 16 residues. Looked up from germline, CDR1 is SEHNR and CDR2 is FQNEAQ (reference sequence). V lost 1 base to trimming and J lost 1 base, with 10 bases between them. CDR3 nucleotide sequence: TGTGCCAGCAGCTTAGTAAGAATTCAGAACACCGGGGAGCTGTTTTTT. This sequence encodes CASSLVRIQNTGELFF.

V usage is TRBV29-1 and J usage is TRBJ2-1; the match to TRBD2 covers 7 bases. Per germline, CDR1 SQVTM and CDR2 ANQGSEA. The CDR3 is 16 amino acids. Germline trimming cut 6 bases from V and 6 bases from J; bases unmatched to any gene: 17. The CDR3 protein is CSVVGFSGGERNEQFF. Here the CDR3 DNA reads TGCAGCGTAGTTGGGTTTTCGGGGGGTGAACGCAATGAGCAGTTCTTC.

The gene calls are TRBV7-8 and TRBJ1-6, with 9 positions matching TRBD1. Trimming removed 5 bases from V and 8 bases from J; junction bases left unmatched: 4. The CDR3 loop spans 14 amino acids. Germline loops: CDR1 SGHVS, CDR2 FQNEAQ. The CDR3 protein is CASSRTGAYSPLHF. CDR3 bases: TGTGCCAGCAGCAGGACAGGGGCTTATTCACCCCTCCACTTT.

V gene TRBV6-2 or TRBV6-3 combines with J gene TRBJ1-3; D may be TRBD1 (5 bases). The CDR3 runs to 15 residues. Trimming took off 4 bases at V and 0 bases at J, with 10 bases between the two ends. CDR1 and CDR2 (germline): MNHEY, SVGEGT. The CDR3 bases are TGTGCCAGCAGTTTGGACACCGACTCTGGAAACACCATATATTTT. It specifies CASSLDTDSGNTIYF.

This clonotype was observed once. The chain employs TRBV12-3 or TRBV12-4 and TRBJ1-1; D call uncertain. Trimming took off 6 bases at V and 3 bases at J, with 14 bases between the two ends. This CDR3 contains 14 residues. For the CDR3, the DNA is TGTGCCAGCAGAAGTGCTTTTGAGGACACTGAAGCTTTCTTT. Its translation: CASRSAFEDTEAFF.

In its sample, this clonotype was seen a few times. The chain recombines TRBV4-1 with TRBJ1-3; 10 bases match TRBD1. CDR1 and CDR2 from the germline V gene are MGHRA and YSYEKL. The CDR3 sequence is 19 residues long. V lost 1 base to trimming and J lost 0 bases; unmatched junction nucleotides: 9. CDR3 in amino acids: CASSQVPGQGSSSGNTIYF. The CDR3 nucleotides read TGCGCCAGCAGCCAAGTCCCGGGACAGGGGTCGAGCTCTGGAAACACCATATATTTT.

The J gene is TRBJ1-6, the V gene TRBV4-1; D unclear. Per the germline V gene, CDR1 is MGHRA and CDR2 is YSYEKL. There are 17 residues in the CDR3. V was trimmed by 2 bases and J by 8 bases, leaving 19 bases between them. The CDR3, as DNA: TGCGCCAGCAGCCAAAAACGGTTTGCGTTCCGGGATTCACCCCTCCACTTT. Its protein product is CASSQKRFAFRDSPLHF.

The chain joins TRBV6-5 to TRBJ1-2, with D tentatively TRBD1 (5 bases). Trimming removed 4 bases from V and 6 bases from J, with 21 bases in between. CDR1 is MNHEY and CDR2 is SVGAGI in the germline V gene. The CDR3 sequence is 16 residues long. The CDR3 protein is CASSSKAGSGSDGYTF. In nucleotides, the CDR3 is TGTGCCAGCAGTTCCAAGGCAGGGTCGGGTTCGGATGGCTACACCTTC.

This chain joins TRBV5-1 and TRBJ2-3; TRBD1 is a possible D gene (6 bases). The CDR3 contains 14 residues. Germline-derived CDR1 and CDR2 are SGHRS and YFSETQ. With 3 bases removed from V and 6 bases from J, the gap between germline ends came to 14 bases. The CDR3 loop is CASSYGYRADTQYF. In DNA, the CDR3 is TGCGCCAGCAGCTACGGCTACAGGGCCGATACGCAGTATTTT.

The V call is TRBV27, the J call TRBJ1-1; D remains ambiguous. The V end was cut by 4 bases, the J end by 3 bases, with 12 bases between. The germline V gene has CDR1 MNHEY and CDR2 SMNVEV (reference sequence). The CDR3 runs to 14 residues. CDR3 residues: CASSSYSTHTEAFF. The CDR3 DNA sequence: TGTGCCAGCAGTTCATACAGCACCCACACTGAAGCTTTCTTT.

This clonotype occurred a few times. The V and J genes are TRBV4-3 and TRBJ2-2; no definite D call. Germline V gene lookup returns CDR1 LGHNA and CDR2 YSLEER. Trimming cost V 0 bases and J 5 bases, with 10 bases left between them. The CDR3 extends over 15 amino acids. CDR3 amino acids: CASSQDPVGTGELFF. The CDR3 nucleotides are TGCGCCAGCAGCCAAGATCCTGTGGGGACCGGGGAGCTGTTTTTT.

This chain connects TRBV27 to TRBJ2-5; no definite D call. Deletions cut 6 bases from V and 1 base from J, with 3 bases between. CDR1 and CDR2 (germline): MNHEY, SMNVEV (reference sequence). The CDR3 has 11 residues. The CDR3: CASRRQETQYF. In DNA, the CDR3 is TGTGCCAGCAGACGCCAAGAGACCCAGTACTTC.

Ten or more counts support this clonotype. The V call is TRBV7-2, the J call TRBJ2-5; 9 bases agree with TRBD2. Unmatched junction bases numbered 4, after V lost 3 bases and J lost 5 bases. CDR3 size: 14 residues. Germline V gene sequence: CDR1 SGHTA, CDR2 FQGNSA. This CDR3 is CASSFAGGQETQYF. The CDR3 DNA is TGTGCCAGCAGCTTTGCGGGAGGGCAGGAGACCCAGTACTTC.

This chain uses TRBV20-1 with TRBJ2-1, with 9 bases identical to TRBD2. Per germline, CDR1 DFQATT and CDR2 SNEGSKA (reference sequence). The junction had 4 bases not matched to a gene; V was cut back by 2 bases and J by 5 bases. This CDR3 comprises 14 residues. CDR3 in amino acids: CSARKLAGNNEQFF. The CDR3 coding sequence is TGCAGTGCTAGAAAGCTAGCGGGAAACAATGAGCAGTTCTTC.

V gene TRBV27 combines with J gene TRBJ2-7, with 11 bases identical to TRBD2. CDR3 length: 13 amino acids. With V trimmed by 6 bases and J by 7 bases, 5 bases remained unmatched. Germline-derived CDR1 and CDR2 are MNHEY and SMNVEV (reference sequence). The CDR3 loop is CASRLAGAREQYF. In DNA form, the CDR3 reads TGTGCCAGCAGACTAGCGGGGGCTAGGGAGCAGTACTTC.

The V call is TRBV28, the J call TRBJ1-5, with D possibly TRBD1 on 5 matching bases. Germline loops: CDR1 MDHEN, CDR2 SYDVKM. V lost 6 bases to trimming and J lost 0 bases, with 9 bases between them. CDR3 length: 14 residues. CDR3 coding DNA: TGTGCCAGCAGCCGGGACGGTAGCAATCAGCCCCAGCATTTT. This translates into CASSRDGSNQPQHF.

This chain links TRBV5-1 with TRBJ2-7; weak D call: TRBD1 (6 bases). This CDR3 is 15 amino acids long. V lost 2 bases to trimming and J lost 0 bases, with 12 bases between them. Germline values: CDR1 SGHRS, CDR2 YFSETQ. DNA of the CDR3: TGCGCCAGCAGCTTAAGTGCGACAGGCTCCTACGAGCAGTACTTC. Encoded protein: CASSLSATGSYEQYF.

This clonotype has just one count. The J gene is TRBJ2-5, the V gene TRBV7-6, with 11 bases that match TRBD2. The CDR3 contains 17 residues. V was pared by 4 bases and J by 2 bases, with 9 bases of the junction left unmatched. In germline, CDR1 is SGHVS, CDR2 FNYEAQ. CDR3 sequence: CASSSGTSGQPQETQYF. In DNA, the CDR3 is TGTGCCAGCAGCTCCGGGACTAGCGGCCAACCACAAGAGACCCAGTACTTC.